The 25 T cell receptor beta chains below all came from one sample that was sequenced in a study of T cell responses to AZD1222 COVID-19 vaccine. Data came from immunoSEQ multiplex PCR; TCRdb stores just in-frame clones and leaves some out. Altogether approximately 190,000 clones are present, around 87% being singletons, with the ten largest covering 2.5% to 3%. Sequenced here: peripheral blood, sampled on day 0 of MenACWY control vaccination. Every receptor here comes from an adult in good health.

The V and J genes are TRBV6-5 and TRBJ1-2; 10 bases fit TRBD1. J lost 7 bases, V lost 5 bases, and 10 bases had no gene match. The CDR3 runs 15 residues. Per the germline V gene, CDR1 is MNHEY and CDR2 is SVGAGI. The CDR3 loop reads CASSPQSGQGSGYTF. CDR3 DNA: TGTGCCAGCAGTCCGCAGTCGGGACAGGGGTCTGGCTACACCTTC.

This clone is a singleton in its sample. The J gene is TRBJ2-3, the V gene TRBV7-3; possibly TRBD1 or TRBD2 for D (5 bases each). The V end lost 5 bases, the J end lost 0 bases, and 15 bases lay between the germline ends. The CDR3 covers 16 residues. Germline CDR1 is SGHTA and CDR2 is FQGTGA. CDR3 amino acids: CASSPGRWGSTDTQYF. Here the CDR3 DNA reads TGTGCCAGCAGCCCGGGGCGGTGGGGTAGCACAGATACGCAGTATTTT. Combining the CDR3 with reference TRBV7-3 and TRBJ2-3 gives the whole variable domain GAGVSQTPSNKVTEKGKYVELRCDPISGHTALYWYRQSLGQGPEFLIYFQGTGAADDSGLPNDRFFAVRPEGSVSTLKIQRTERGDSAVYLCASSPGRWGSTDTQYFGPGTRLTVL.

V gene TRBV28 combines with J gene TRBJ2-7, with 8 bases identical to TRBD2. The germline gives CDR1 MDHEN, CDR2 SYDVKM. J was trimmed by 1 base and V by 2 bases; bases with no gene match: 7. The CDR3 covers 16 residues. The CDR3 nucleotides are TGTGCCAGCAGTTTAAAGGAGGCGGGGGGATCCTACGAGCAGTACTTC. Its translation is CASSLKEAGGSYEQYF.

The chain joins TRBV30 to TRBJ1-1; 10 bases are shared with TRBD1. This CDR3 is 14 amino acids long. Germline V gives CDR1 GTSNPN, CDR2 SVGIG (reference sequence). J lost 1 base, V lost 3 bases, and 2 bases had no gene match. CDR3 sequence: CAWRGQGKNTEAFF. The CDR3 DNA sequence: TGTGCCTGGAGGGGACAGGGGAAGAACACTGAAGCTTTCTTT.

The V and J genes are TRBV10-2 and TRBJ2-7; 10 nucleotides agree with TRBD2. CDR1 and CDR2 from the germline V gene are WSHSY and SAAADI. V lost 1 base, J lost 7 bases, and 7 bases stayed unmatched. This CDR3 spans 15 amino acids. CDR3 loop: CASSEWLAGAGEQYF. The CDR3, as DNA: TGCGCCAGCAGTGAGTGGCTAGCGGGAGCGGGGGAGCAGTACTTC.

The V and J genes are TRBV18 and TRBJ2-3; the match to TRBD1 covers 7 bases. V shed 5 bases and J 6 bases; nucleotides not matched to a gene: 11. The CDR3 has 15 residues. Germline V gene data show CDR1 as KGHSH and CDR2 as LQKENI. Here the CDR3 DNA reads TGTGCCAGCTCAAATAACCAAGGACAGGCGGATACGCAGTATTTT. It translates to CASSNNQGQADTQYF.

The rearrangement uses TRBV7-9 and TRBJ2-7; weak D call: TRBD2 (6 bases). Per germline, CDR1 SEHNR and CDR2 FQNEAQ (reference sequence). Between the trimmed V and J ends, which lost 5 bases and 3 bases, there was a span of 23 bases. There are 17 residues in the CDR3. The chain's CDR3 is CASSPWALGLYDYEQYF. Here the CDR3 DNA reads TGTGCCAGCAGCCCTTGGGCGCTGGGACTTTACGACTACGAGCAGTACTTC.

The CDR3 region is CASSYSRGGPYEQYF. The CDR3, as DNA: TGTGCCAGCAGTTACTCAAGGGGGGGCCCCTACGAGCAGTACTTC. J is TRBJ2-7 and V is TRBV6-2 or TRBV6-3; D may be TRBD2 (7 bases). From germline, CDR1 is MNHEY and CDR2 SVGEGT. V gave up 0 bases and J gave up 2 bases, with 11 bases separating them. The CDR3 length is 15 residues.

The V call is TRBV7-2, the J call TRBJ1-2; 7 bases agree with TRBD1. This CDR3 has 15 amino acids. The V segment lost 5 bases and the J segment 2 bases; nucleotides outside the gene matches: 8. Germline assignment: CDR1 SGHTA and CDR2 FQGNSA. This chain's CDR3 is CASSLEGAPNYGYTF. The CDR3 region has the DNA TGTGCCAGCAGCCTGGAGGGGGCGCCCAACTATGGCTACACCTTC.

This chain links TRBV5-5 with TRBJ2-5; a possible D gene is TRBD1 (5 bases). The germline gives CDR1 SGHKS, CDR2 YYEKEE (reference sequence). Between the trimmed V and J ends, which lost 4 bases and 4 bases, there was a span of 17 bases. CDR3 length: 15 amino acids. The CDR3 loop reads CASSPWTRGRETQYF. DNA for the CDR3: TGTGCCAGCAGCCCTTGGACAAGGGGAAGAGAGACCCAGTACTTC.

The chain employs TRBV6-5 and TRBJ1-2; D is possibly TRBD1 (5 bases). This CDR3 spans 15 amino acids. The ends were cut back, 8 bases at V and 4 bases at J, with 20 bases in the middle. Germline CDR1 is MNHEY and CDR2 is SVGAGI. The CDR3 DNA follows: TGTGCCAGCCACCCCGGGACGGACCTCCCCTATGGCTACACCTTC. Protein: CASHPGTDLPYGYTF.

V is TRBV28 and J is TRBJ1-3; D call uncertain. Between the trimmed V and J ends, which lost 5 bases and 4 bases, there was a span of 6 bases. The CDR3 extends over 12 amino acids. Looked up from germline, CDR1 is MDHEN and CDR2 is SYDVKM. CDR3 region: CASSTIGNTIYF. In DNA, the CDR3 is TGTGCCAGCAGTACGATCGGAAACACCATATATTTT.

The V and J genes are TRBV7-9 and TRBJ2-7; D not certain. The germline V and J ends were trimmed by 8 bases and 5 bases, with 10 bases remaining between them. In germline, CDR1 is SEHNR, CDR2 FQNEAQ (reference sequence). The CDR3 is made up of 11 amino acids. The CDR3 reads CASGNLDEQYF. The CDR3 DNA follows: TGTGCCAGCGGCAACCTAGACGAGCAGTACTTC.

This chain uses TRBV27 with TRBJ2-7, with D possibly being TRBD1 (6 bases). The CDR3 spans 14 residues. V lost 8 bases to trimming and J lost 7 bases, with 21 bases between them. CDR1 is MNHEY, CDR2 SMNVEV, per germline (reference sequence). The CDR3 is CASAINTQGREQYF. DNA for the CDR3: TGTGCCAGCGCGATTAATACTCAGGGGCGGGAGCAGTACTTC.

J is TRBJ1-1 and V is TRBV5-1; no clear D gene. Germline CDR1 is SGHRS and CDR2 is YFSETQ. CDR3 size: 14 residues. Trimming left V 4 bases short and J 5 bases short, with 15 bases between. The DNA of the CDR3 is TGCGCCAGCAGCGAGGACCTTAGGCGGACTGAAGCTTTCTTT. Residues: CASSEDLRRTEAFF.

In this sample, this clone turned up a few times. The junction and the germline gene differ at one end; a read error may be behind it. V is TRBV4-2 and J is TRBJ1-6; the D is unclear. The CDR3 length is 17 residues. Germline CDR1 LGHNA, CDR2 YNFKEQ. Written as DNA, the CDR3 is TGTGCCAGCAGCGAAGACGGCCCCAGCTCCTATAATTCACCCCTCCACTTT. It codes for CASSEDGPSSYNSPLHF.

J is TRBJ1-2 and V is TRBV7-8; D may be TRBD1 (6 bases). This CDR3 comprises 15 residues. Germline values: CDR1 SGHVS, CDR2 FQNEAQ. Trimming took 4 bases from V and 0 from J, leaving 12 bases between them. The CDR3 bases are TGTGCCAGCAGCTCCTACAGGGTGGCTAACTATGGCTACACCTTC. As protein: CASSSYRVANYGYTF.

This clone has just a few counts. The CDR3 bases are TGTGCCAGCAGTTTTAGGGTGTCCTACGAGCAGTACTTC. It yields the protein CASSFRVSYEQYF. The chain combines TRBV28 with TRBJ2-7; D unresolved. The CDR3 runs 13 residues. V was shortened by 3 bases and J by 1 base, with 7 bases between the two germline ends. Germline loops: CDR1 MDHEN, CDR2 SYDVKM. The full variable domain, rest sourced from reference TRBV28 and TRBJ2-7, is DVKVTQSSRYLVKRTGEKVFLECVQDMDHENMFWYRQDPGLGLRLIYFSYDVKMKEKGDIPEGYSVSREKKERFSLILESASTNQTSMYLCASSFRVSYEQYFGPGTRLTVT.

This clone has just one count. The chain couples TRBV15 to TRBJ1-4, with 7 bases that match TRBD1. With V trimmed by 3 bases and J by 3 bases, 4 bases remained unmatched. The germline V gene encodes CDR1 LNHNV and CDR2 YYDKDF (reference sequence). The CDR3 runs 15 residues. This chain's CDR3 is CATSSRQGPNEKLFF. The CDR3 DNA follows: TGTGCCACCAGCAGCCGACAGGGCCCTAATGAAAAACTGTTTTTT.

This chain connects TRBV24-1 to TRBJ1-2; D is ambiguous. CDR1 is KGHDR and CDR2 is SFDVKD in the germline V gene. The CDR3 covers 12 residues. Trimming removed 1 base from V and 5 bases from J, with 4 bases in between. The CDR3 DNA reads TGTGCCACCAGTGATTTAGAGTATGGCTACACCTTC. Its protein product is CATSDLEYGYTF.

The genes are TRBV19 and TRBJ2-1, with TRBD2 matching 10 bases. The CDR3 runs to 16 residues. With 1 base clipped from V and 2 bases from J, the junction kept 2 bases outside the gene matches. Germline values: CDR1 LNHDA, CDR2 SQIVND (reference sequence). CDR3 in DNA: TGTGCCAGTAGTATAGTAGCGGGAGGAACCTACAATGAGCAGTTCTTC. Encoded protein: CASSIVAGGTYNEQFF.

This rearrangement joins TRBV6-5 to TRBJ1-1; 9 nucleotides agree with TRBD1. J gave up 10 bases and V 6 bases, and 9 bases lay outside the gene matches. Germline assignment: CDR1 MNHEY and CDR2 SVGAGI. CDR3 length equals 13 residues. CDR3 amino acids: CASSPGQGILAFF. In DNA, the CDR3 is TGTGCCAGCAGCCCAGGACAGGGGATCTTAGCTTTCTTT.

This chain uses TRBV9 with TRBJ2-2, with 7 positions matching TRBD1. The CDR3 is 17 residues long. With V trimmed by 0 bases and J by 3 bases, 8 bases remained unmatched. The germline CDR1 and CDR2 sequences are SGDLS and YYNGEE. This chain's CDR3 is CASSVEQGRVDTGELFF. Here the CDR3 DNA reads TGTGCCAGCAGCGTAGAACAGGGGCGGGTAGACACCGGGGAGCTGTTTTTT.

This chain connects TRBV12-3 or TRBV12-4 to TRBJ2-1; no reliable D call. V was cut by 3 bases and J by 8 bases, with 8 bases left in between. This CDR3 is 12 amino acids long. For the CDR3, the DNA is TGTGCCAGCAGTTTCGCCAGGTATGAGCAGTTCTTC. It translates to CASSFARYEQFF.

The genes are TRBV9 and TRBJ2-7, with 7 nucleotides matching TRBD2. Germline lookup yields CDR1 SGDLS and CDR2 YYNGEE. V lost 3 bases, J lost 0 bases, and 3 bases stayed unmatched. CDR3 length: 14 amino acids. DNA of the CDR3: TGTGCCAGCAGCGGAGCGGGAAGCTCCTACGAGCAGTACTTC. Its translation: CASSGAGSSYEQYF.